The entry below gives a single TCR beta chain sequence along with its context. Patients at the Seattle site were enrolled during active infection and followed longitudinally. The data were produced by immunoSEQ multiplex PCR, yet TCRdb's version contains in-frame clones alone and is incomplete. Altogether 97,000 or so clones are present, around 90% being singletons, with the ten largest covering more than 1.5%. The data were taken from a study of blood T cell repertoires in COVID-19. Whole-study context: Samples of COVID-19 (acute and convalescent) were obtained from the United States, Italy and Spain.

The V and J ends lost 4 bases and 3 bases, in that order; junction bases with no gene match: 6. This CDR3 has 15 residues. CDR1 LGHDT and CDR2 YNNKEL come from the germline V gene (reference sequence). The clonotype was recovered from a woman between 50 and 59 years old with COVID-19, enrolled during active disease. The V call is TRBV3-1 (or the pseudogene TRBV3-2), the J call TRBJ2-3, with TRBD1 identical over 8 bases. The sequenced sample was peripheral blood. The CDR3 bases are TGTGCCAGCAGCCTTGGACAGGGTGGGACAGATACGCAGTATTTT. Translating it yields CASSLGQGGTDTQYF.